Described below is a single T cell receptor (beta chain) sequence and its context. V lost 0 bases and J 5 bases, leaving 14 bases between the germline ends. The V gene's germline CDR1 is DFQATT and CDR2 SNEGSKA (reference sequence). CDR3 size: 14 residues. PCR was performed a second time for about 7 to 12 cycles using a sample-barcoded 5' primer and a J-beta primer mix. Using its own MiXCR run on the 5' RACE reads, TCRdb lists one record per CDR3 protein. Found here are nearly 1 million distinct CDR3 sequences, roughly 51% of them singletons; the top ten hold around 21%. The sample is drawn from a study of blood T cells in healthy people across ages.

Sequencing was carried out using blood. The rearrangement joins TRBV20-1 to TRBJ2-7; tentatively, D is TRBD1 (6 bases). This TCR came from a woman aged 60-75 years in good health. Here the CDR3 DNA reads TGCAGTGCTAGAGATCTGGTCAGGGGTGACGAGCAGTACTTC. This gives the protein CSARDLVRGDEQYF.